This entry lists 24 T cell receptor beta chains sequenced from one sample in a study of T cell clonality in common variable immunodeficiency. Their specific antigens are unknown. Whole-study findings and limits: Common variable immunodeficiency TCR beta sequences reportedly had fewer deletions and N-nucleotide insertions.

Method: immunoSEQ multiplex PCR; TCRdb's copy keeps in-frame clones and lacks some. The sample includes 15,000 to 17,000 clones. Sequenced input: peripheral blood mononuclear cells. These receptors were collected from a human donor with common variable immunodeficiency.

CDR3 DNA (partial): TGTGCCAGCAGTGATGAACAGGCCTACTCCTACGAG. Residues: CASSDEQAYSYE. The whole CDR3 is CASSDEQAYSYEQYF. This chain connects TRBV2 to TRBJ2-7, with a weak D call TRBD1 (5 bases). The CDR3 end is not reached by the read, which stops 3 residues before it; the germline J gene fills it in. The CDR3 length is 15 residues. V was shortened by 3 bases and J by 0 bases, with 12 bases between the two germline ends. From germline, CDR1 is SNHLY and CDR2 FYNNEI.

Note on this clone: The read terminates 3 residues before the CDR3 end, so the remaining end is supplied by the germline J gene. The rearrangement joins TRBV15 to TRBJ2-3; tentative D call: TRBD1 (5 bases). Germline loops: CDR1 LNHNV, CDR2 YYDKDF (reference sequence). Trimming took off 1 base at V and 7 bases at J, with 9 bases between the two ends. The CDR3 loop spans 13 amino acids. Partial CDR3 DNA: TGTGCCACCAGCAGAGTGAGACAGAATACG. Translation: CATSRVRQNT. The full CDR3 sequence reads CATSRVRQNTQYF. Supplemented by reference TRBV15 and TRBJ2-3, the full variable domain reads DAMVIQNPRYQVTQFGKPVTLSCSQTLNHNVMYWYQQKSSQAPKLLFHYYDKDFNNEADTPDNFQSRRPNTSFCFLDIRSPGLGDTAMYLCATSRVRQNTQYFGPGTRLTVL.

Comment on this clone: The CDR3 is cut off 3 residues early in the read; its end comes from the germline J gene. The chain has TRBV19 and TRBJ2-1, with 10 bases that match TRBD2. This CDR3 has 15 residues. Looked up from germline, CDR1 is LNHDA and CDR2 is SQIVND (reference sequence). The J segment lost 6 bases and the V segment lost 2 bases, leaving 4 bases of the junction unmatched. The CDR3 sequence is CASSISASGGNEQFF. CDR3 bases read: TGTGCCAGTAGTATATCGGCTAGCGGGGGCAATGAG. The full variable domain, rest sourced from reference TRBV19 and TRBJ2-1, is DGGITQSPKYLFRKEGQNVTLSCEQNLNHDAMYWYRQDPGQGLRLIYYSQIVNDFQKGDIAEGYSVSREKKESFPLTVTSAQKNPTAFYLCASSISASGGNEQFFGPGTRLTVL.

In the case of this clone: The observed sequence ends 3 residues before the CDR3 terminus, with the missing tail filled in from the germline J gene. V usage is TRBV2 and J usage is TRBJ2-1, with 8 positions matching TRBD2. The CDR3 is made up of 13 amino acids. J was trimmed by 8 bases and V by 10 bases; bases with no gene match: 10. The V gene's germline CDR1 is SNHLY and CDR2 FYNNEI. Incomplete CDR3 DNA: TGTGCCACCGGGCGCGGGGGGAGCGATGAG. Amino acids: CATGRGGSDE. The entire CDR3 is CATGRGGSDEQFF.

Frequency places this clone as large. The read comes to an end 3 residues before the CDR3 does, leaving the germline J gene to fill in the end. This chain joins TRBV5-1 and TRBJ2-2, with TRBD2 matching over 10 bases. Trimming took 0 bases from V and 1 from J; bases not matched to a gene: 12. The CDR3 totals 20 residues. Germline V lookup: CDR1 SGHRS, CDR2 YFSETQ. CDR3 region: CASSLDSREGLALNTGELFF. Partial CDR3 DNA: TGCGCCAGCAGCTTGGACAGCAGGGAGGGACTAGCGTTGAACACCGGGGAG.

About this clone: The missing CDR3 end, 3 residues past where the read stops, is filled in from the germline J gene. The chain recombines TRBV29-1 with TRBJ1-4; 7 bases agree with TRBD1. Losses at the gene ends were 6 bases for V and 2 bases for J; bases not matched to a gene: 18. The CDR3 spans 18 residues. Per germline, CDR1 SQVTM and CDR2 ANQGSEA. The CDR3 DNA, read in part, is TGCAGCGTCCCCGGACAGGCGAGCCCCCAGGCGACTAATGAAAAA. This sequence encodes CSVPGQASPQATNEK. The whole CDR3 reads CSVPGQASPQATNEKLFF.

Concerning this clone itself: The CDR3 extends 3 residues past the end of the read, so its final part is completed from the germline J gene. The same CDR3 also results from other DNA sequences found in this sample. The chain recombines TRBV19 with TRBJ2-2; possible D gene TRBD1, 6 bases. V lost 8 bases to trimming and J lost 0 bases, with 10 bases between them. The V gene's germline CDR1 is LNHDA and CDR2 SQIVND (reference sequence). There are 14 residues in the CDR3. The chain's CDR3 is CASSGTPNTGELFF. CDR3 DNA, as far as it was read: TGTGCCAGTTCCGGGACACCGAACACCGGGGAG.

On this clone: The CDR3 end lies 3 residues beyond the end of the read and is filled in from the germline J gene. The V call is TRBV20-1, the J call TRBJ2-2; possible D gene TRBD2, 5 bases. The CDR3 length is 16 residues. The germline gives CDR1 DFQATT, CDR2 SNEGSKA (reference sequence). Trimming removed 3 bases at V and 0 bases at J, with 14 bases between. The CDR3 bases that were read are TGCAGTGCTAGCCCAGGAGGAGCTTCGAACACCGGGGAG. Protein sequence: CSASPGGASNTGE. The full CDR3 is CSASPGGASNTGELFF.

According to its frequency, this clone is medium-sized. The CDR3 is cut off 3 residues early in the read; its end comes from the germline J gene. The rearrangement uses TRBV29-1 and TRBJ2-3; D uncertain. CDR1 is SQVTM and CDR2 is ANQGSEA in the germline V gene. There are 12 residues in the CDR3. CDR3 in amino acids: CSVDPRNEAQYF. The CDR3 bases that were read are TGCAGCGTTGACCCCAGGAACGAAGCG.

This clone is medium-sized by frequency. The read gets to within 3 residues of the CDR3 end, and the germline J gene fills in the rest. The chain links TRBV5-4 to TRBJ2-2, with TRBD2 as a possible D gene (7 bases). Between the trimmed V and J ends, which lost 4 bases and 5 bases, there was a span of 18 bases. Germline V gene data show CDR1 as SGHNT and CDR2 as YYREEE (reference sequence). The CDR3 length is 16 residues. CDR3 bases read: TGTGCCAGCAGCGGGGGGGCAAAAGCATCAACCGGGGAG. It codes for CASSGGAKASTGE. The whole CDR3 sequence reads CASSGGAKASTGELFF.

With regard to this clone: The read falls 3 residues short of the CDR3 end, and the missing part is taken from the germline J gene. The chain recombines TRBV20-1 with TRBJ2-7; 9 bases agree with TRBD1. V shed 4 bases, J shed 6 bases, and the junction held 7 bases outside the gene matches. The CDR3 loop spans 13 amino acids. Germline V lookup: CDR1 DFQATT, CDR2 SNEGSKA (reference sequence). CDR3 amino acids: CSATIGTGPEQYF. The CDR3 bases that were read are TGCAGTGCTACCATCGGGACAGGGCCCGAG.

Concerning this clone itself: Coverage ceases 3 residues before the CDR3 finishes, and the germline J gene fills in the end. The chain joins TRBV29-1 to TRBJ1-3; 7 bases align to TRBD1. The CDR3 totals 13 residues. Trimming removed 7 bases from V and 4 bases from J; junction bases left unmatched: 7. Germline V gene lookup returns CDR1 SQVTM and CDR2 ANQGSEA. The CDR3 loop reads CSAKQGPGNTIYF. The covered CDR3 bases are TGCAGCGCTAAACAGGGGCCGGGAAACACC. Using reference TRBV29-1 and TRBJ1-3 for the parts outside the CDR3, the full variable domain is SAVISQKPSRDICQRGTSLTIQCQVDSQVTMMFWYRQQPGQSLTLIATANQGSEATYESGFVIDKFPISRPNLTFSTLTVSNMSPEDSSIYLCSAKQGPGNTIYFGEGSWLTVV.

Comments on this clone: The read falls 3 residues short of the CDR3 end, and the missing part is taken from the germline J gene. This chain links TRBV20-1 with TRBJ2-7; D perhaps matches TRBD2 (6 bases). V was cut by 6 bases and J by 0 bases, with 18 bases left in between. The CDR3 consists of 15 residues. The germline V gene encodes CDR1 DFQATT and CDR2 SNEGSKA (reference sequence). The CDR3 DNA, read in part, is TGCAGTGCCACCGCGGAGTGGGGGGACTCCTACGAG. It specifies CSATAEWGDSYE. The whole CDR3 sequence reads CSATAEWGDSYEQYF.

Note on this clone: The read terminates 3 residues ahead of where the CDR3 ends, so the germline J gene completes it. The chain couples TRBV19 to TRBJ2-3; 8 bases are shared with TRBD1. The V gene end was trimmed by 9 bases and the J gene end by 1 base; junction bases not matched to a gene: 6. The germline V gene encodes CDR1 LNHDA and CDR2 SQIVND (reference sequence). This CDR3 has 14 amino acids. This CDR3 is CASSMTGGTDTQYF. The DNA read from the CDR3 is TGTGCCAGCTCAATGACAGGGGGCACAGATACG. Variable domain in full (rest from reference TRBV19 and TRBJ2-3): DGGITQSPKYLFRKEGQNVTLSCEQNLNHDAMYWYRQDPGQGLRLIYYSQIVNDFQKGDIAEGYSVSREKKESFPLTVTSAQKNPTAFYLCASSMTGGTDTQYFGPGTRLTVL.

Comment on this clone: Read data end 3 residues before the CDR3 end; the end is taken from the germline J gene. The chain carries TRBV11-2 and TRBJ2-3; no clear D gene. The CDR3 has 15 amino acids. In germline, CDR1 is SGHAT, CDR2 FQNNGV. Trimming shortened V by 5 bases and J by 0 bases, and 12 bases separated the two germline ends. The sequenced part of the CDR3 DNA is TGTGCCAGCAGCCCGTGGCCGGGTAGCACAGATACG. Encoded protein: CASSPWPGSTDT. The full-length CDR3 reads as CASSPWPGSTDTQYF.

As concerns this clone: Read data end 3 residues before the CDR3 end; the end is taken from the germline J gene. V gene TRBV29-1 combines with J gene TRBJ2-7, with D perhaps matching TRBD2 (5 bases). The V end was cut by 5 bases, the J end by 5 bases, with 13 bases between. CDR3 size: 12 residues. CDR1 SQVTM and CDR2 ANQGSEA come from the germline V gene. The CDR3 sequence is CSVQEGGDEQYF. The part of the CDR3 DNA that was read is TGCAGCGTTCAGGAAGGAGGCGACGAG.

In terms of frequency, this clone is medium-sized. CDR3 residues: CAWSERGRSPLHF. The covered CDR3 bases are TGTGCCTGGAGCGAGAGGGGGAGGTCACCC. The chain carries TRBV30 and TRBJ1-6, with a possible D match to TRBD1 (6 bases). The read halts 3 residues ahead of the CDR3 end, with the missing end drawn from the germline J gene. The V gene lost 3 bases and the J gene lost 10 bases, with 13 bases spanning the gap. This CDR3 comprises 13 residues. From germline, CDR1 is GTSNPN and CDR2 SVGIG (reference sequence).

This clone is classed as medium-sized by frequency. From the germline J gene comes the end of the CDR3, since the read stops 3 residues before it. The V and J genes are TRBV5-4 and TRBJ2-5; 9 bases match TRBD2. From germline, CDR1 is SGHNT and CDR2 YYREEE (reference sequence). Losses at the gene ends were 2 bases for V and 0 bases for J; bases not matched to a gene: 5. The CDR3 is 16 residues long. CDR3 bases read: TGTGCCAGCAGCTTAGGGGCTAGCGGGAACCAAGAGACC. It codes for CASSLGASGNQET. The whole CDR3 sequence is CASSLGASGNQETQYF. Complete variable domain (other parts from reference TRBV5-4 and TRBJ2-5): ETGVTQSPTHLIKTRGQQVTLRCSSQSGHNTVSWYQQALGQGPQFIFQYYREEENGRGNFPPRFSGLQFPNYSSELNVNALELDDSALYLCASSLGASGNQETQYFGPGTRLLVL.

In the case of this clone: From the germline J gene comes the end of the CDR3, since the read stops 3 residues before it. V is TRBV29-1 and J is TRBJ2-5; 12 bases align to TRBD1. Germline V gives CDR1 SQVTM, CDR2 ANQGSEA. Trimming removed 1 base from V and 4 bases from J; junction bases left unmatched: 7. The CDR3 is made up of 16 amino acids. The CDR3 loop reads CSVEGPGQGASETQYF. Incomplete CDR3 DNA: TGCAGCGTTGAAGGTCCGGGACAGGGGGCTTCAGAGACC.

On this clone: The read terminates 3 residues before the CDR3 end, so the remaining end is supplied by the germline J gene. The chain links TRBV2 to TRBJ2-4; D is undetermined. Germline assignment: CDR1 SNHLY and CDR2 FYNNEI. This CDR3 is 13 amino acids long. V dropped 5 bases and J dropped 8 bases, with 13 bases sitting between them. The DNA read from the CDR3 is TGTGCCAGCAGTCGGCAGTATAGGGACATT. It specifies CASSRQYRDI. The whole CDR3 is CASSRQYRDIQYF.

To note about this clone: The read gets to within 3 residues of the CDR3 end, and the germline J gene fills in the rest. The chain recombines TRBV18 with TRBJ1-3; TRBD1 might be the D (6 bases). The CDR3 runs to 17 residues. Germline CDR1 and CDR2: KGHSH and LQKENI. V gave up 5 bases and J gave up 0 bases, with 17 bases separating them. The CDR3 sequence: CASSSSSQGISGNTIYF. The CDR3 DNA, read in part, is TGTGCCAGCTCATCTTCATCCCAGGGGATCTCTGGAAACACC.

The CDR3 protein is CSASQQAGRTYQPQHF. The DNA read from the CDR3 is TGCAGTGCTAGTCAACAGGCAGGGAGGACATATCAGCCC. The rearrangement links TRBV20-1 to TRBJ1-5; tentatively, D is TRBD1 (5 bases). The CDR3 extends 3 residues past the end of the read, so its final part is completed from the germline J gene. Per the germline V gene, CDR1 is DFQATT and CDR2 is SNEGSKA (reference sequence). The germline V and J ends were trimmed by 3 bases and 5 bases, with 20 bases remaining between them. The CDR3 is 16 residues long.

A word on this clone: From the germline J gene comes the end of the CDR3, since the read stops 3 residues before it. The chain employs TRBV7-3 and TRBJ2-2; maybe TRBD1 (6 bases). The CDR3 totals 13 residues. Per the germline V gene, CDR1 is SGHTA and CDR2 is FQGTGA. V shed 4 bases and J shed 6 bases, with 9 bases lying between them. This CDR3 is CASSSNRAGELFF. The CDR3 bases that were read are TGTGCCAGCAGCTCCAACAGGGCCGGGGAG. The full variable domain, completed using reference TRBV7-3 and TRBJ2-2, is GAGVSQTPSNKVTEKGKYVELRCDPISGHTALYWYRQSLGQGPEFLIYFQGTGAADDSGLPNDRFFAVRPEGSVSTLKIQRTERGDSAVYLCASSSNRAGELFFGEGSRLTVL.

Regarding this clone: The sequence runs out 3 residues before the end of the CDR3; the remainder is reconstructed from the germline J gene. The genes are TRBV7-3 and TRBJ2-3; 10 bases align to TRBD1. Germline values: CDR1 SGHTA, CDR2 FQGTGA. The CDR3 has 17 residues. V dropped 4 bases and J dropped 3; count of bases not matched to a gene: 10. The chain's CDR3 is CASSSLDRGGTTDTQYF. The CDR3 DNA, read in part, is TGTGCCAGCAGCTCCCTGGACAGGGGGGGTACTACAGATACG.